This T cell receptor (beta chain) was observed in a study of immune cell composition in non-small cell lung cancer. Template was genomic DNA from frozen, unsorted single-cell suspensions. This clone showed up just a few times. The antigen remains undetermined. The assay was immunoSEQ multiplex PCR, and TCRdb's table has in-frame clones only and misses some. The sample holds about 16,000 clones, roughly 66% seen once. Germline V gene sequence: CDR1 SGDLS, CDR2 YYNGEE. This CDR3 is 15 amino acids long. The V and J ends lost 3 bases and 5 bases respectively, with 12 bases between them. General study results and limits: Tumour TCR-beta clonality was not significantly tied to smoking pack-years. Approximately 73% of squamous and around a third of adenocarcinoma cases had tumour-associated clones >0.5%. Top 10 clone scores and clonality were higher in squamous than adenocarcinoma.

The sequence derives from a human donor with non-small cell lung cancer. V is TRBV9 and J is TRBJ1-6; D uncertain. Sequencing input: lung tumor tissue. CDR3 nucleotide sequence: TGTGCCAGCAGCGATGAGGGTAACGATAATTCACCCCTCCACTTT. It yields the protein CASSDEGNDNSPLHF. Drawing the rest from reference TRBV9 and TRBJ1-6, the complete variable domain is DSGVTQTPKHLITATGQRVTLRCSPRSGDLSVYWYQQSLDQGLQFLIQYYNGEERAKGNILERFSAQQFPDLHSELNLSSLELGDSALYFCASSDEGNDNSPLHFGNGTRLTVT.